This T cell receptor (beta chain) derives from a study of CD8+ T cells in alopecia areata. V lost 3 bases and J lost 2; bases outside the gene matches: 2. This CDR3 is built from 15 residues. The germline V gene has CDR1 LGHNA and CDR2 YSLEER. The treatment is: oral pan-JAK inhibitor, 5-10 mg twice daily. Isolation of CD4+ and CD8+ T cells from PBMCs was achieved by sorting. Turning to this clone: Its antigen is not identified.

Study observations and caveats: With tofacitinib ongoing, many expanded lesional clones persisted in both scalp and blood. Higher clonality was seen in lesional scalp than in normal scalp, especially in alopecia totalis/universalis.

cDNA reverse transcribed from extracted RNA served as the sequencing template. TCRdb's copy holds only in-frame clones and misses some; the assay was immunoSEQ multiplex PCR. The repertoire includes 42,000 or so clones, roughly 89% of them detected once, and approximately 19% sits in the top ten. Source: CD8+ T cells sorted from blood, taken at week 24, from a patient treated with tofacitinib. The sequence came from a human donor with alopecia areata. The chain links TRBV4-3 to TRBJ2-3, with TRBD1 matching over 10 bases. The CDR3 DNA reads TGCGCCAGCAGCCAGGGGACAGGGGACACAGATACGCAGTATTTT. Translated: CASSQGTGDTDTQYF.